These T cell receptor beta chains were read from a single sample in a study of shared clonotypes between healthy human individuals. Sequencing used immunoSEQ multiplex PCR; TCRdb keeps in-frame clones, though not all of them. The data show around 700,000 clones, 60% to 80% seen once. The sequencing input was memory CD4+ T cells sorted from blood. The receptor source for this set is a woman younger than 45 in good health. The CDR3 runs from the conserved cysteine through the conserved F or W. The D gene is left open where the match is weak. The size entry is marked missing in some rows and otherwise reads once, few, many or a size class.

clone_size: -; v_call: TRBV5-1; j_call: TRBJ1-1; d_call: TRBD1; cdr3_aa: CASSLMGQGMNTEAFF; cdr3_nt: TGCGCCAGCAGCTTGATGGGACAGGGAATGAACACTGAAGCTTTCTTT
clone_size: -; v_call: TRBV11-2; j_call: TRBJ2-6; d_call: -; cdr3_aa: CASSLKFGDTGANVLTF; cdr3_nt: TGTGCCAGCAGCTTAAAGTTTGGGGACACAGGGGCCAACGTCCTGACTTTC
clone_size: -; v_call: TRBV6-5; j_call: TRBJ2-7; d_call: -; cdr3_aa: CASSYSFNSYEQYF; cdr3_nt: TGTGCCAGCAGCTACAGCTTTAACTCCTACGAGCAGTACTTC
clone_size: -; v_call: TRBV2; j_call: TRBJ2-1; d_call: TRBD2; cdr3_aa: CASRPGTSRGNEQFF; cdr3_nt: TGTGCCAGCCGACCCGGGACTAGCCGGGGGAATGAGCAGTTCTTC
clone_size: -; v_call: TRBV4-1; j_call: TRBJ2-1; d_call: -; cdr3_aa: CASSQPGRGKDLSYNEQFF; cdr3_nt: TGCGCCAGCAGCCAACCCGGGCGGGGAAAGGACCTCTCCTACAATGAGCAGTTCTTC
clone_size: once; v_call: TRBV28; j_call: TRBJ2-5; d_call: TRBD1; cdr3_aa: CASRGTGVETQYF; cdr3_nt: TGTGCCAGCAGAGGGACAGGGGTCGAGACCCAGTACTTC
clone_size: -; v_call: TRBV6-6; j_call: TRBJ2-7; d_call: TRBD2; cdr3_aa: CASRIDEREVYEQYF; cdr3_nt: TGTGCCAGCAGAATTGACGAGCGGGAGGTTTACGAGCAGTACTTC
clone_size: once; v_call: TRBV19; j_call: TRBJ1-1; d_call: -; cdr3_aa: CASASTGGTEAFF; cdr3_nt: TGTGCCAGTGCATCAACAGGAGGCACTGAAGCTTTCTTT
clone_size: -; v_call: TRBV18; j_call: TRBJ1-5; d_call: -; cdr3_aa: CASSRGQGEQPQHF; cdr3_nt: TGTGCCAGCTCACGGGGGCAGGGTGAGCAGCCCCAGCATTTT
clone_size: -; v_call: TRBV28; j_call: TRBJ1-2; d_call: -; cdr3_aa: CASSSMGFANYGYTF; cdr3_nt: TGTGCCAGCAGCTCAATGGGGTTTGCTAACTATGGCTACACCTTC
clone_size: -; v_call: TRBV19; j_call: TRBJ1-1; d_call: -; cdr3_aa: CASSMGWDNTEAFF; cdr3_nt: TGTGCCAGTAGTATGGGTTGGGACAACACTGAAGCTTTCTTT
clone_size: once; v_call: TRBV28; j_call: TRBJ2-5; d_call: -; cdr3_aa: CASSLQQETQYF; cdr3_nt: TGTGCCAGCAGTTTACAGCAGGAGACCCAGTACTTC
clone_size: -; v_call: TRBV6-6; j_call: TRBJ1-2; d_call: -; cdr3_aa: CASSYSVAGYGYTF; cdr3_nt: TGTGCCAGCAGTTACTCTGTTGCCGGCTATGGCTACACCTTC
clone_size: -; v_call: TRBV6-6; j_call: TRBJ2-7; d_call: -; cdr3_aa: CASSLVGGSYEQYF; cdr3_nt: TGTGCCAGCAGTTTAGTCGGGGGAAGCTACGAGCAGTACTTC
clone_size: -; v_call: TRBV18; j_call: TRBJ2-5; d_call: TRBD1; cdr3_aa: CASSRRQGRETQYF; cdr3_nt: TGTGCCAGCTCACGACGACAGGGAAGAGAGACCCAGTACTTC
clone_size: -; v_call: TRBV15; j_call: TRBJ1-2; d_call: TRBD1; cdr3_aa: CATSRGQTNYGYTF; cdr3_nt: TGTGCCACCAGCAGGGGACAGACCAACTATGGCTACACCTTC
clone_size: many; v_call: TRBV28; j_call: TRBJ1-2; d_call: -; cdr3_aa: CASSSQGYGYTF; cdr3_nt: TGTGCCAGCAGTTCCCAGGGCTATGGCTACACCTTC
clone_size: once; v_call: TRBV28; j_call: TRBJ2-7; d_call: -; cdr3_aa: CASRIPGPYEQYF; cdr3_nt: TGTGCCAGCAGGATCCCGGGACCCTACGAGCAGTACTTC
clone_size: -; v_call: TRBV21-1; j_call: TRBJ1-1; d_call: -; cdr3_aa: CASSKGERLAFF; cdr3_nt: TGTGCCAGCAGCAAAGGGGAGCGTCTGGCTTTCTTT
clone_size: -; v_call: TRBV19; j_call: TRBJ1-1; d_call: -; cdr3_aa: CASTPVATGKTEAFF; cdr3_nt: TGTGCCAGTACACCCGTAGCAACAGGGAAGACTGAAGCTTTCTTT
clone_size: -; v_call: TRBV5-1; j_call: TRBJ1-2; d_call: -; cdr3_aa: CASSLLTFDGYTF; cdr3_nt: TGCGCCAGCAGCTTGTTGACATTTGATGGCTACACCTTC
clone_size: -; v_call: TRBV5-1; j_call: TRBJ2-5; d_call: -; cdr3_aa: CASSFQPQETQYF; cdr3_nt: TGCGCCAGCAGCTTCCAACCTCAAGAGACCCAGTACTTC
clone_size: -; v_call: TRBV2; j_call: TRBJ2-2; d_call: TRBD2; cdr3_aa: CASTTSSGTNTGELFF; cdr3_nt: TGTGCCAGCACCACCTCTAGCGGTACTAACACCGGGGAGCTGTTTTTT
clone_size: -; v_call: TRBV20-1; j_call: TRBJ2-1; d_call: -; cdr3_aa: CSARENDEQFF; cdr3_nt: TGCAGTGCTAGAGAGAACGATGAGCAGTTCTTC
clone_size: -; v_call: TRBV27; j_call: TRBJ2-1; d_call: TRBD2; cdr3_aa: CASSLLPGLRSPEQFF; cdr3_nt: TGTGCCAGCAGTTTACTACCGGGACTACGCAGCCCTGAGCAGTTCTTC
clone_size: -; v_call: TRBV14; j_call: TRBJ1-2; d_call: -; cdr3_aa: CASSRPGGYGYTF; cdr3_nt: TGTGCCAGCAGCCGCCCGGGGGGATATGGCTACACCTTC
clone_size: once; v_call: TRBV28; j_call: TRBJ2-1; d_call: TRBD2; cdr3_aa: CASSLAGLAGNNEQFF; cdr3_nt: TGTGCCAGCAGTTTAGCGGGACTAGCGGGAAACAATGAGCAGTTCTTC
clone_size: many; v_call: TRBV15; j_call: TRBJ2-5; d_call: -; cdr3_aa: CATSRGLLGETQYF; cdr3_nt: TGTGCCACCAGCAGAGGGCTTCTAGGGGAGACCCAGTACTTC
clone_size: once; v_call: TRBV5-1; j_call: TRBJ2-1; d_call: TRBD2; cdr3_aa: CASGTSGNYNEQFF; cdr3_nt: TGCGCCAGCGGGACTAGCGGGAACTACAATGAGCAGTTCTTC
clone_size: few; v_call: TRBV19; j_call: TRBJ2-3; d_call: -; cdr3_aa: CASSKSGRAGPTDTQYF; cdr3_nt: TGTGCCAGTAGCAAATCTGGAAGAGCGGGCCCCACAGATACGCAGTATTTT
clone_size: once; v_call: TRBV27; j_call: TRBJ2-1; d_call: TRBD2; cdr3_aa: CASSFRLAGYEQFF; cdr3_nt: TGTGCCAGCAGTTTCCGACTAGCGGGATATGAGCAGTTCTTC
clone_size: -; v_call: TRBV9; j_call: TRBJ2-3; d_call: -; cdr3_aa: CASSAAGDTQYF; cdr3_nt: TGTGCCAGCAGCGCAGCGGGAGATACGCAGTATTTT
clone_size: -; v_call: TRBV5-1; j_call: TRBJ2-7; d_call: -; cdr3_aa: CASSRHDSGSYEQYF; cdr3_nt: TGCGCCAGCAGCCGCCACGATTCGGGGTCCTACGAGCAGTACTTC
clone_size: few; v_call: TRBV7-8; j_call: TRBJ1-3; d_call: TRBD1; cdr3_aa: CASSLGQGYSGNTIYF; cdr3_nt: TGTGCCAGCAGCTTGGGACAGGGATACTCTGGAAACACCATATATTTT
clone_size: once; v_call: TRBV28; j_call: TRBJ1-5; d_call: -; cdr3_aa: CASSLGNLNQPQHF; cdr3_nt: TGTGCCAGCAGTTTAGGGAACCTCAATCAGCCCCAGCATTTT
clone_size: -; v_call: TRBV15; j_call: TRBJ2-2; d_call: -; cdr3_aa: CATSLPGGGIGGGELFF; cdr3_nt: TGTGCCACCAGCCTCCCAGGAGGCGGGATAGGCGGCGGGGAGCTGTTTTTT
clone_size: -; v_call: TRBV28; j_call: TRBJ1-2; d_call: -; cdr3_aa: CASSLYIHPQVYGYTF; cdr3_nt: TGTGCCAGCAGTTTATACATCCACCCCCAGGTCTATGGCTACACCTTC
clone_size: -; v_call: TRBV28; j_call: TRBJ1-4; d_call: -; cdr3_aa: CASRHHSTGNEKLFF; cdr3_nt: TGTGCCAGCAGACACCATTCGACGGGGAATGAAAAACTGTTTTTT
clone_size: -; v_call: TRBV5-6; j_call: TRBJ1-5; d_call: -; cdr3_aa: CASSLRGPNQPQHF; cdr3_nt: TGTGCCAGCAGCTTGAGAGGTCCCAATCAGCCCCAGCATTTT
clone_size: -; v_call: TRBV6-6; j_call: TRBJ2-7; d_call: -; cdr3_aa: CASSPGVKTYEQYF; cdr3_nt: TGTGCCAGCAGCCCAGGGGTAAAGACCTACGAGCAGTACTTC
clone_size: -; v_call: TRBV30; j_call: TRBJ2-3; d_call: -; cdr3_aa: CAWSTPPRSDTQYF; cdr3_nt: TGTGCCTGGAGTACGCCCCCCCGGTCGGATACGCAGTATTTT
clone_size: -; v_call: TRBV4-1; j_call: TRBJ2-7; d_call: TRBD2; cdr3_aa: CASSPWGLAESYEQYF; cdr3_nt: TGCGCCAGCAGCCCCTGGGGACTAGCGGAGTCCTACGAGCAGTACTTC
clone_size: -; v_call: TRBV27; j_call: TRBJ2-3; d_call: TRBD2; cdr3_aa: CASSLGLADGADTQYF; cdr3_nt: TGTGCCAGCAGTTTGGGACTAGCAGACGGCGCAGATACGCAGTATTTT
clone_size: -; v_call: TRBV5-1; j_call: TRBJ2-7; d_call: TRBD1; cdr3_aa: CATTWDRGYEQYF; cdr3_nt: TGCGCCACCACATGGGACAGGGGTTACGAGCAGTACTTC
clone_size: -; v_call: TRBV7-3; j_call: TRBJ1-1; d_call: TRBD1; cdr3_aa: CASSSDRAQAGTEAFF; cdr3_nt: TGTGCCAGCAGCTCGGACAGGGCCCAGGCGGGGACTGAAGCTTTCTTT
clone_size: -; v_call: TRBV5-1; j_call: TRBJ2-2; d_call: TRBD1; cdr3_aa: CASSLQGADTGELFF; cdr3_nt: TGCGCCAGCAGCTTACAGGGGGCGGACACCGGGGAGCTGTTTTTT
clone_size: -; v_call: TRBV18; j_call: TRBJ2-1; d_call: TRBD1; cdr3_aa: CASSPQSGTGIRTEQFF; cdr3_nt: TGTGCCAGCTCACCACAATCCGGGACAGGGATTCGCACTGAGCAGTTCTTC
clone_size: -; v_call: TRBV7-9; j_call: TRBJ2-2; d_call: -; cdr3_aa: CASSLRGINTGELFF; cdr3_nt: TGTGCCAGCAGCTTAAGGGGGATAAACACCGGGGAGCTGTTTTTT
clone_size: many; v_call: TRBV27; j_call: TRBJ2-7; d_call: TRBD2; cdr3_aa: CASSPKTGTSGGYRSYEQYF; cdr3_nt: TGTGCCAGCAGTCCCAAGACCGGGACTAGCGGGGGGTATCGCTCCTACGAGCAGTACTTC
clone_size: -; v_call: TRBV7-8; j_call: TRBJ2-7; d_call: -; cdr3_aa: CASSPNIGALYEQYF; cdr3_nt: TGTGCCAGCAGCCCAAACATCGGGGCGTTATACGAGCAGTACTTC
clone_size: once; v_call: TRBV18; j_call: TRBJ1-4; d_call: TRBD1; cdr3_aa: CASSPTGVYEEKLFF; cdr3_nt: TGTGCCAGCTCACCTACAGGGGTCTACGAGGAAAAACTGTTTTTT
clone_size: once; v_call: TRBV2; j_call: TRBJ2-5; d_call: -; cdr3_aa: CASRWEQETQYF; cdr3_nt: TGTGCCAGCAGGTGGGAGCAAGAGACCCAGTACTTC